The rows below give T cell receptor beta chains drawn from one sample of a study of shared clonotypes between healthy human individuals. Assay: immunoSEQ multiplex PCR; the TCRdb copy retains only in-frame clones and omits some. Here the sample spans 1 million to 1.2 million clones, approximately 80% being singletons. The sample comprised memory CD4+ T cells from PBMCs. These receptors came from a young man in good health. Some clones in this sample may be carry-over from other donors' samples. Both conserved end residues are part of each CDR3. D genes are given only for firm matches. The size of a clone is reported for some rows only, either as once, few or many, or as a class for expanded clones.

clone size: -
J gene: TRBJ1-2
D gene: TRBD1
CDR3 length: 14
V gene: TRBV10-1
CDR3 protein: CASSVDRLAGGYTF
CDR3 DNA: TGCGCCAGCAGTGTGGACAGGCTCGCGGGTGGCTACACCTTC

clone size: -
J gene: TRBJ2-5
D gene: -
CDR3 length: 15
V gene: TRBV18
CDR3 protein: CASSHGLREPETQYF
CDR3 DNA: TGTGCCAGCTCTCATGGGCTGCGGGAACCAGAGACCCAGTACTTC

clone size: -
J gene: TRBJ2-1
D gene: -
CDR3 length: 14
V gene: TRBV7-9
CDR3 protein: CASSFRQVIGEQFF
CDR3 DNA: TGTGCCAGCAGCTTTCGGCAGGTGATTGGGGAGCAGTTCTTC

clone size: -
J gene: TRBJ1-1
D gene: -
CDR3 length: 13
V gene: TRBV5-1
CDR3 protein: CASSGQGKTEAFF
CDR3 DNA: TGCGCCAGCAGCGGCCAGGGGAAGACTGAAGCTTTCTTT

clone size: -
J gene: TRBJ2-3
D gene: TRBD1
CDR3 length: 14
V gene: TRBV7-2
CDR3 protein: CASSPNRGADTQYF
CDR3 DNA: TGTGCCAGCAGCCCTAACAGGGGGGCAGATACGCAGTATTTT

clone size: -
J gene: TRBJ2-7
D gene: -
CDR3 length: 14
V gene: TRBV28
CDR3 protein: CASSSSGGGYEQYF
CDR3 DNA: TGTGCCAGCAGTTCCTCAGGAGGAGGGTACGAGCAGTACTTC

clone size: -
J gene: TRBJ2-6
D gene: -
CDR3 length: 16
V gene: TRBV6-5
CDR3 protein: CASSYSGVSGANVLTF
CDR3 DNA: TGTGCCAGCAGTTACTCAGGGGTTTCTGGGGCCAACGTCCTGACTTTC

clone size: -
J gene: TRBJ2-2
D gene: -
CDR3 length: 15
V gene: TRBV5-1
CDR3 protein: CASSFGATTQRELFF
CDR3 DNA: TGCGCCAGCAGCTTTGGGGCTACGACACAGAGGGAGCTGTTTTTT

clone size: few
J gene: TRBJ2-1
D gene: TRBD2
CDR3 length: 15
V gene: TRBV6-5
CDR3 protein: CASRLAGGIYNEQFF
CDR3 DNA: TGTGCCAGCAGGTTAGCGGGAGGGATATACAATGAGCAGTTCTTC

clone size: few
J gene: TRBJ2-4
D gene: -
CDR3 length: 13
V gene: TRBV18
CDR3 protein: CASSPVPGLNQYF
CDR3 DNA: TGTGCCAGCTCACCAGTCCCCGGGTTGAACCAGTACTTC

clone size: -
J gene: TRBJ1-2
D gene: -
CDR3 length: 14
V gene: TRBV5-1
CDR3 protein: CASSLSAGESGYTF
CDR3 DNA: TGCGCCAGCAGCTTGTCTGCGGGAGAAAGCGGCTACACCTTC

clone size: -
J gene: TRBJ2-7
D gene: -
CDR3 length: 12
V gene: TRBV14
CDR3 protein: CASRPNGGGQYF
CDR3 DNA: TGTGCCAGCAGGCCGAACGGGGGCGGGCAGTACTTC

clone size: -
J gene: TRBJ1-4
D gene: -
CDR3 length: 16
V gene: TRBV4-2
CDR3 protein: CASSQGAGRLSEKLFF
CDR3 DNA: TGTGCCAGCAGCCAAGGTGCAGGGAGGTTGTCGGAAAAACTGTTTTTT

clone size: -
J gene: TRBJ2-1
D gene: -
CDR3 length: 16
V gene: TRBV7-3
CDR3 protein: CASSLSRGGVSNEQFF
CDR3 DNA: TGTGCCAGCAGCTTAAGTCGAGGCGGGGTATCTAATGAGCAGTTCTTC

clone size: -
J gene: TRBJ2-3
D gene: TRBD1
CDR3 length: 15
V gene: TRBV4-3
CDR3 protein: CASSAGQGFTDTQYF
CDR3 DNA: TGCGCCAGCAGCGCAGGACAGGGTTTCACAGATACGCAGTATTTT

clone size: -
J gene: TRBJ2-3
D gene: TRBD1
CDR3 length: 18
V gene: TRBV4-1
CDR3 protein: CASSQDPGTGRNADTQYF
CDR3 DNA: TGCGCCAGCAGCCAAGACCCCGGGACAGGGAGGAATGCAGATACGCAGTATTTT

clone size: -
J gene: TRBJ1-2
D gene: -
CDR3 length: 15
V gene: TRBV19
CDR3 protein: CASRATGTGQGGYTF
CDR3 DNA: TGTGCCAGTAGGGCTACCGGGACGGGGCAAGGCGGCTACACCTTC

clone size: -
J gene: TRBJ2-3
D gene: -
CDR3 length: 15
V gene: TRBV19
CDR3 protein: CASSTSGRITDTQYF
CDR3 DNA: TGTGCCAGTAGTACCTCGGGACGGATCACAGATACGCAGTATTTT

clone size: -
J gene: TRBJ2-7
D gene: TRBD2
CDR3 length: 14
V gene: TRBV6-1
CDR3 protein: CASSELAGRYEQYF
CDR3 DNA: TGTGCCAGCAGTGAACTAGCGGGACGCTACGAGCAGTACTTC

clone size: -
J gene: TRBJ2-5
D gene: TRBD2
CDR3 length: 15
V gene: TRBV7-9
CDR3 protein: CASSEGLAASETQYF
CDR3 DNA: TGTGCCAGCAGCGAGGGACTAGCCGCCTCAGAGACCCAGTACTTC

clone size: -
J gene: TRBJ1-5
D gene: TRBD1
CDR3 length: 14
V gene: TRBV7-6
CDR3 protein: CASQAGQGDQPQHF
CDR3 DNA: TGTGCCAGCCAAGCGGGGCAGGGGGATCAGCCCCAGCATTTT

clone size: once
J gene: TRBJ1-5
D gene: -
CDR3 length: 12
V gene: TRBV19
CDR3 protein: CASSIENQPQHF
CDR3 DNA: TGTGCCAGTAGTATAGAGAATCAGCCCCAGCATTTT

clone size: -
J gene: TRBJ1-2
D gene: TRBD1
CDR3 length: 15
V gene: TRBV4-3
CDR3 protein: CASSQGDSRRYGYTF
CDR3 DNA: TGCGCCAGCAGCCAAGGGGACAGCCGTCGTTATGGCTACACCTTC

clone size: -
J gene: TRBJ2-6
D gene: TRBD1
CDR3 length: 19
V gene: TRBV4-3
CDR3 protein: CASSQAVQGVISGANVLTF
CDR3 DNA: TGCGCCAGCAGCCAAGCGGTACAGGGGGTTATATCTGGGGCCAACGTCCTGACTTTC

clone size: -
J gene: TRBJ1-4
D gene: -
CDR3 length: 15
V gene: TRBV9
CDR3 protein: CASSVVGGPNEKLFF
CDR3 DNA: TGTGCCAGCAGCGTAGTTGGAGGACCTAATGAAAAACTGTTTTTT

clone size: -
J gene: TRBJ2-7
D gene: -
CDR3 length: 10
V gene: TRBV28
CDR3 protein: CASSQYEQYF
CDR3 DNA: TGTGCCAGCAGCCAGTACGAGCAGTACTTC

clone size: -
J gene: TRBJ2-3
D gene: -
CDR3 length: 13
V gene: TRBV5-5
CDR3 protein: CASSEGPVYTQYF
CDR3 DNA: TGTGCCAGCAGCGAAGGGCCGGTATATACGCAGTATTTT

clone size: few
J gene: TRBJ2-7
D gene: TRBD2
CDR3 length: 16
V gene: TRBV14
CDR3 protein: CASSRGTSGRAREQYF
CDR3 DNA: TGTGCCAGCAGCCGCGGGACTAGCGGGAGGGCGAGGGAGCAGTACTTC

clone size: -
J gene: TRBJ1-5
D gene: -
CDR3 length: 15
V gene: TRBV6-1
CDR3 protein: CASSTGGWGNQPQHF
CDR3 DNA: TGTGCCAGCAGCACTGGGGGGTGGGGTAATCAGCCCCAGCATTTT

clone size: -
J gene: TRBJ2-7
D gene: -
CDR3 length: 13
V gene: TRBV14
CDR3 protein: CASSQSISLEQYF
CDR3 DNA: TGTGCCAGCAGCCAATCAATCTCACTCGAGCAGTACTTC

clone size: -
J gene: TRBJ1-6
D gene: TRBD1
CDR3 length: 15
V gene: TRBV6-1
CDR3 protein: CASSPRGNPNSPLHF
CDR3 DNA: TGTGCCAGCAGCCCCAGGGGGAACCCGAATTCACCCCTCCACTTT

clone size: -
J gene: TRBJ1-2
D gene: -
CDR3 length: 14
V gene: TRBV6-1
CDR3 protein: CASSEATTGYGYTF
CDR3 DNA: TGTGCCAGCAGTGAAGCGACGACAGGCTATGGCTACACCTTC

clone size: -
J gene: TRBJ1-5
D gene: TRBD1
CDR3 length: 15
V gene: TRBV19
CDR3 protein: CASRIRQGSEQPQHF
CDR3 DNA: TGTGCCAGTAGGATCAGACAGGGGAGTGAGCAGCCCCAGCATTTT

clone size: -
J gene: TRBJ1-2
D gene: -
CDR3 length: 15
V gene: TRBV10-3
CDR3 protein: CAISESIVRVYGYTF
CDR3 DNA: TGTGCCATCAGTGAGTCGATAGTCAGGGTCTATGGCTACACCTTC

clone size: few
J gene: TRBJ1-1
D gene: -
CDR3 length: 12
V gene: TRBV7-3
CDR3 protein: CASSNPQEEAFF
CDR3 DNA: TGTGCCAGCAGCAATCCACAGGAAGAAGCTTTCTTT

clone size: once
J gene: TRBJ2-1
D gene: -
CDR3 length: 15
V gene: TRBV28
CDR3 protein: CASSLFGLGKREQFF
CDR3 DNA: TGTGCCAGCAGTTTATTCGGACTCGGAAAACGAGAGCAGTTCTTC

clone size: -
J gene: TRBJ2-1
D gene: -
CDR3 length: 15
V gene: TRBV29-1
CDR3 protein: CTVNGPSLPSNEQFF
CDR3 DNA: TGCACCGTTAACGGTCCCAGTCTCCCTTCCAATGAGCAGTTCTTC

clone size: -
J gene: TRBJ2-7
D gene: -
CDR3 length: 17
V gene: TRBV7-2
CDR3 protein: CASGRPVLGQGFYEQYF
CDR3 DNA: TGTGCCAGCGGCCGACCTGTTTTGGGCCAGGGCTTCTACGAGCAGTACTTC

clone size: few
J gene: TRBJ2-7
D gene: TRBD1
CDR3 length: 13
V gene: TRBV6-1
CDR3 protein: CASSRDREDEQYF
CDR3 DNA: TGTGCCAGCAGCCGGGACAGGGAGGACGAGCAGTACTTC

clone size: -
J gene: TRBJ2-3
D gene: -
CDR3 length: 17
V gene: TRBV28
CDR3 protein: CASSGISGLLSTDTQYF
CDR3 DNA: TGTGCCAGCAGTGGAATATCGGGACTCCTCTCAACAGATACGCAGTATTTT

clone size: -
J gene: TRBJ2-4
D gene: -
CDR3 length: 14
V gene: TRBV27
CDR3 protein: CASSFSGTPSIQYF
CDR3 DNA: TGTGCCAGCAGTTTTTCCGGGACTCCATCAATTCAGTACTTC

clone size: -
J gene: TRBJ1-5
D gene: -
CDR3 length: 16
V gene: TRBV30
CDR3 protein: CAWSVEFAQANQPQHF
CDR3 DNA: TGTGCCTGGAGTGTAGAATTCGCGCAGGCTAATCAGCCCCAGCATTTT